The 2 T cell receptor beta chains below were found in one sample sequenced in a study of regulatory T cells in long-lasting Graves disease. Arm-PCR of CDR3 regions and iRepertoire HTBI primers were the basis on which TCR beta libraries were built. Via MiXCR, TCRdb re-called the multiplex PCR reads, giving one row per CDR3 protein. The profile shows some 450,000 distinct CDR3 sequences, around 20% of them singletons. As to time point: persistent/refractory GD, antithyroid drugs over 5 years with positive TRAb. The TCR library was made from RNA extracted from PBMCs. The source material was peripheral blood mononuclear cells (PBMCs), sampled when the disease was refractory, from a patient treated with antithyroid drugs. All receptors derive from a female donor with Graves disease.

This clonotype was detected a few times. The chain has TRBV3-1 and TRBJ1-5; possibly TRBD1 for D (6 bases). V lost 3 bases and J 5 bases, leaving 11 bases between the germline ends. The CDR3 sequence is 14 residues long. Germline V CDR1 and CDR2: LGHDT, YNNKEL (reference sequence). CDR3 in amino acids: CASSHGGLDQPQHF. The CDR3 nucleotides are TGTGCCAGCAGCCATGGGGGGCTAGATCAGCCCCAGCATTTT.

This clonotype was counted at least ten times. The CDR3 loop reads CASTRDLVSYGYTF. CDR3 nucleotides: TGTGCCAGCACCCGAGACCTGGTCTCTTATGGCTACACCTTC. The genes are TRBV28 and TRBJ1-2; no definite D call. The CDR3 extends over 14 amino acids. Trimming took off 7 bases at V and 5 bases at J, with 17 bases between the two ends. Germline-derived CDR1 and CDR2 are MDHEN and SYDVKM.